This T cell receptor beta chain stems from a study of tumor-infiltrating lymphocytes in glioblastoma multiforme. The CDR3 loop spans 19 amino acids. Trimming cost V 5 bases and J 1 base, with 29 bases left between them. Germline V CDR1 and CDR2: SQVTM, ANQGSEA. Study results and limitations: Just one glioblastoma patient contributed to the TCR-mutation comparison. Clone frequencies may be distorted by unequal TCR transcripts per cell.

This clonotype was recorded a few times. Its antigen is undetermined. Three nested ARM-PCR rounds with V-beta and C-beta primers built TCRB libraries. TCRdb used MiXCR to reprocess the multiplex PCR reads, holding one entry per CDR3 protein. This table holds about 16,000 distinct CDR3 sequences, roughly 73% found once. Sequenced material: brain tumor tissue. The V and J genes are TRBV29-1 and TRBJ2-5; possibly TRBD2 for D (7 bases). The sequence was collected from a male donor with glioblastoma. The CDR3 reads CSVRPRGRGGGSGQETQYF. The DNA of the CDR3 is TGCAGCGTTCGCCCCCGGGGCAGGGGAGGCGGGAGTGGCCAAGAGACCCAGTACTTC.